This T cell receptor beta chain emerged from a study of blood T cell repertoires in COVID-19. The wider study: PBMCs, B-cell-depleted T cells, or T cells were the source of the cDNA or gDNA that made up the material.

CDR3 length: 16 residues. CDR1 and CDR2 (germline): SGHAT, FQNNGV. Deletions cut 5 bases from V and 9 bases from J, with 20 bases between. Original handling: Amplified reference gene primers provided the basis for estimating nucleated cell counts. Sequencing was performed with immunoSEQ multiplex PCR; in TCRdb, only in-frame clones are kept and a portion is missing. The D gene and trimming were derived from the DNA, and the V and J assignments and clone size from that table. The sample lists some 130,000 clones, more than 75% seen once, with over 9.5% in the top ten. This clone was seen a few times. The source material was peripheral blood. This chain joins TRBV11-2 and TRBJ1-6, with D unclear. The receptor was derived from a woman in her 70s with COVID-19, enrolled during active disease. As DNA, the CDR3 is TGTGCCAGCAGCCTCGAGGGAGCCGGGGAGGTTTCACCCCTCCACTTT. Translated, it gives CASSLEGAGEVSPLHF.